This record looks at one T cell receptor beta chain sequence and its context. What this receptor recognizes is not known. The input lacks base qualities; no much larger clone sits a single base away. Library preparation was by the immunoSEQ multiplex PCR assay. TCRdb mirrors the immuneACCESS table, restricted to in-frame sequences. Some clones are absent from its copies; in checked studies, under half trace to an unresolved V gene, and the reason for the others is unknown. Within this sample are 10,000 or so clones, with around 78% of them counted one time only. The leading ten clones occupy 21% of the sample. The donors were melanoma patients. V sheds 1 base and J sheds 1 base, leaving 11 bases between their ends. The CDR3 goes from the cysteine to the phenylalanine over 15 residues. Only the CDR3 portion is preserved as DNA: 45 bases, with reading frame beginning at the first base. CDR1 and CDR2, looked up from the germline V gene, are SGHVS and FQNEAQ.

The data were taken from a study of CD4+ T cells in melanoma (dated by TCRdb to between 2021 and 2024). Turning to the overall study: The study examined neoantigen-specific CD4+ T cells in human melanoma. What the work shows at the level of the full study, not this receptor alone: The report described a correlation between neoantigen-specific CD4+ T cells and the function of CD8+ T cells, macrophages and B cells. Neoantigen-specific CD4+ T cells in melanoma were reported to have a range of differentiation states.

The sequence joins TRBV7-8 to TRBJ2-7; matching of 6 bases hints at TRBD2 as the D gene. This TCR derives from a human donor with melanoma. Sequenced: cells from a culture (not recorded whether cultured in vitro). This receptor has the CDR3 CASSLGHSGSYEQYF. In nucleotides, the sequence is TGTGCCAGCAGCTTAGGCCATAGCGGTTCCTACGAGCAGTACTTC.